This T cell receptor beta chain was identified during a study of identical twins. General study findings and limits: Zero-insertion analyses could be partly confounded by invariant MAIT and iNKT cells.

CDR3 size: 14 residues. Trimming pared 4 bases from V and 1 base from J, leaving 9 bases between. Germline V gene lookup returns CDR1 SGDLS and CDR2 YYNGEE. A universal primer site was incorporated via template switching, and the cDNA contained unique molecular identifiers. TCRdb used MiXCR to reprocess the 5' RACE reads, holding one entry per CDR3 protein. Counted here are about 720,000 distinct CDR3 sequences, 15% to 20% occurring once; the ten biggest clones make up approximately 14%. This clonotype came up a few times. Its matching antigen is unknown. Separately, the same data were catalogued under a study of T cells expressing NK-cell markers. That study reports: Seven sequenced donors out of eight were HCMV-seropositive, one seronegative.

This receptor was obtained from a woman aged 18-35 years in good health. Sequenced material: PBMCs. The chain carries TRBV9 and TRBJ1-5; no definite D call. For the CDR3, the DNA is TGTGCCAGCAGCCCGGAGCGAAGCAATCAGCCCCAGCATTTT. It is translated as CASSPERSNQPQHF.